Listed here are 20 T cell receptor beta chains from one sample, sequenced in a study of shared clonotypes between healthy human individuals (dated by TCRdb to about 2020). Library creation used the immunoSEQ multiplex PCR assay. Here the immuneACCESS table is served through TCRdb, limited to in-frame sequences with V and J called. Missing clones are a known gap in these copies; in checked studies unresolved V genes cover under half, and the rest lacks a known reason. The sample table contains more than 450,000 clones; only one count was recorded for more than 65% of them. Over 10% of the sample lies in the top ten. The specimen was PBMCs. The receptors shown here come from a middle-aged woman in good health. Some clones in this sample may be carry-over from other donors' samples.

The chain employs TRBV28 and TRBJ2-3, with 8 bases lining up with TRBD2. The CDR3 is made up of 14 amino acids. V shed 6 bases and J 4 bases; nucleotides not matched to a gene: 6. Germline V lookup: CDR1 MDHEN, CDR2 SYDVKM. The CDR3, as DNA: TGTGCCAGCAGCCCTACTAGCGGCGCAGATACGCAGTATTTT. Amino acids: CASSPTSGADTQYF.

This chain connects TRBV30 to TRBJ1-1; D not certain. Germline CDR1 and CDR2: GTSNPN and SVGIG (reference sequence). Trimming cost V 0 bases and J 7 bases, with 9 bases left between them. This CDR3 region has 12 residues. CDR3 DNA: TGTGCCTGGAGTGTCGGCCCGAGTGAAGCTTTCTTT. Translation: CAWSVGPSEAFF.

This clone has only a few counts. The chain combines TRBV5-6 with TRBJ2-5; 11 bases agree with TRBD2. V shed 2 bases and J 8 bases; nucleotides not matched to a gene: 2. CDR3 size: 13 residues. The germline V gene has CDR1 SGHDT and CDR2 YYEEEE. The DNA of the CDR3 is TGTGCCAGCAGCTTAACTAGCGGGGGAACCCAGTACTTC. Translating it yields CASSLTSGGTQYF.

This clone was seen a few times. This rearrangement joins TRBV4-2 to TRBJ2-3; D uncertain. This CDR3 has 14 residues. Germline CDR1 LGHNA, CDR2 YNFKEQ. The V and J ends lost 1 base and 8 bases respectively, with 13 bases between them. The CDR3 DNA reads as TGTGCCAGCAGCCAAGGCATAGACGGCACTACGCAGTATTTT. It is translated as CASSQGIDGTTQYF.

The gene calls are TRBV6-1 and TRBJ1-1, with D possibly TRBD1 on 5 matching bases. The CDR3 is 14 residues long. CDR1 is MNHNS, CDR2 SASEGT, per germline. Trimming pared 8 bases from V and 4 bases from J, leaving 17 bases between. The CDR3 bases are TGTGCCAGCCAAACGACTGCAGGGACCACTGAAGCTTTCTTT. It codes for CASQTTAGTTEAFF.

The chain has TRBV7-9 and TRBJ1-1, with a weak D call TRBD1 (5 bases). V shed 0 bases and J shed 11 bases, with 10 bases lying between them. The germline CDR1 and CDR2 sequences are SEHNR and FQNEAQ (reference sequence). There are 12 residues in the CDR3. The CDR3 region is CASSLAQGSAFF. In DNA form, the CDR3 reads TGTGCCAGCAGCTTAGCCCAGGGAAGCGCTTTCTTT.

Comment on this clone: With a far larger clone one base away, a read error is the likely cause. Within the sample, other DNA sequences also encode this same CDR3. DNA for the CDR3: TGTGCCAGCAGCCCTGGGACAGGGCGGGACACTGGGGAGCTGTTTTTT. This gives the protein CASSPGTGRDTGELFF. This rearrangement joins TRBV5-6 to TRBJ2-2; 9 bases align to TRBD1. This CDR3 contains 16 residues. Germline V gives CDR1 SGHDT, CDR2 YYEEEE. The full variable domain, its missing parts supplied by reference TRBV5-6 and TRBJ2-2, is DAGVTQSPTHLIKTRGQQVTLRCSPKSGHDTVSWYQQALGQGPQFIFQYYEEEERQRGNFPDRFSGHQFPNYSSELNVNALLLGDSALYLCASSPGTGRDTGELFFGEGSRLTVL.

Written as DNA, the CDR3 is TGTGCCAGCAGTTTACCGGACAGCTCCTACAATGAGCAGTTCTTC. Amino acids: CASSLPDSSYNEQFF. This sequence joins TRBV27 and TRBJ2-1; maybe TRBD1 (6 bases). CDR3 length: 15 residues. Germline values: CDR1 MNHEY, CDR2 SMNVEV (reference sequence). Trimming removed 2 bases from V and 0 bases from J, with 8 bases in between.

The V call is TRBV5-1, the J call TRBJ2-3; D gene unclear. Germline V gives CDR1 SGHRS, CDR2 YFSETQ. There are 15 residues in the CDR3. V shed 4 bases and J shed 4 bases, with 16 bases lying between them. CDR3 sequence: CASSLTGPGADTQYF. CDR3 nucleotides: TGCGCCAGCAGCCTAACGGGCCCTGGTGCAGATACGCAGTATTTT.

The chain has TRBV7-9 and TRBJ1-1; no firm D call. With 5 bases removed from V and 2 bases from J, the gap between germline ends came to 9 bases. The CDR3 is 13 amino acids. CDR1 SEHNR and CDR2 FQNEAQ come from the germline V gene (reference sequence). CDR3 in amino acids: CASSPGFNTEAFF. Here the CDR3 DNA reads TGTGCCAGCAGCCCGGGCTTCAACACTGAAGCTTTCTTT.

The rearrangement joins TRBV10-1 to TRBJ2-3, with 7 bases lining up with TRBD1. The V segment lost 2 bases and the J segment 1 base; nucleotides outside the gene matches: 6. Per germline, CDR1 WNHNN and CDR2 SYGVQD (reference sequence). There are 16 residues in the CDR3. In nucleotides, the CDR3 is TGCGCCAGCAGTGAGATGCGGCAGGGGGGCACAGATACGCAGTATTTT. Translated: CASSEMRQGGTDTQYF.

This chain links TRBV2 with TRBJ2-5; D possibly corresponds to TRBD2 (5 bases). The germline gives CDR1 SNHLY, CDR2 FYNNEI. The V end was cut by 4 bases, the J end by 1 base, with 13 bases between. This CDR3 has 15 amino acids. The CDR3 reads CASSGNGDAQETQYF. CDR3 nucleotides: TGTGCCAGCAGTGGCAACGGGGATGCCCAAGAGACCCAGTACTTC.

The chain has TRBV4-3 and TRBJ2-5, with 10 bases matching TRBD2. The end of the DNA is better explained by TRBJ2-7, so the J call may be wrong. Germline CDR1 reads LGHNA; CDR2 reads YSLEER. The length of the CDR3 is 16 residues. The CDR3, as DNA: TGCGCCAGCAGCCAAGATTTAACTAGCGGGGCCTACGAGCAGTACTTC. Its protein product is CASSQDLTSGAYEQYF.

V and J are TRBV7-9 and TRBJ2-2, with D maybe TRBD1 (6 bases). The CDR3 has 15 amino acids. Between the trimmed V and J ends, which lost 2 bases and 0 bases, there was a span of 7 bases. Germline V gives CDR1 SEHNR, CDR2 FQNEAQ (reference sequence). CDR3 nucleotides: TGTGCCAGCAGCTTAAACAGGGCGAACACCGGGGAGCTGTTTTTT. Translation: CASSLNRANTGELFF.

The V gene is TRBV25-1, the J gene TRBJ2-3, with 8 bases aligning to TRBD2. Trimming cost V 2 bases and J 1 base; bases outside gene matches: 2. The CDR3 totals 15 residues. The germline V gene encodes CDR1 MGHDK and CDR2 SYGVNS. For the CDR3, the DNA is TGTGCCAGCAGTGAACCAGCGGGGGGCACAGATACGCAGTATTTT. It translates to CASSEPAGGTDTQYF.

This chain joins TRBV7-9 and TRBJ1-3; D call uncertain. The CDR3 totals 12 residues. The V and J ends lost 3 bases and 9 bases respectively, with 9 bases between them. Germline V gene sequence: CDR1 SEHNR, CDR2 FQNEAQ (reference sequence). CDR3 sequence (DNA): TGTGCCAGCAGCTTCTCCAGCGGCACCATATATTTT. This gives the protein CASSFSSGTIYF. The complete variable domain, with remaining parts taken from reference TRBV7-9 and TRBJ1-3, reads DTGVSQNPRHKITKRGQNVTFRCDPISEHNRLYWYRQTLGQGPEFLTYFQNEAQLEKSRLLSDRFSAERPKGSFSTLEIQRTEQGDSAMYLCASSFSSGTIYFGEGSWLTVV.

The rearrangement uses TRBV19 and TRBJ2-1; 12 bases are shared with TRBD2. This CDR3 has 17 residues. Germline V gene lookup returns CDR1 LNHDA and CDR2 SQIVND (reference sequence). V gave up 2 bases and J gave up 5 bases; unmatched junction bases: 7. CDR3 loop: CASSILAGGAPDNEQFF. DNA of the CDR3: TGTGCCAGTAGTATACTAGCGGGAGGGGCCCCCGACAATGAGCAGTTCTTC.

The rearrangement uses TRBV11-2 and TRBJ2-7; D is unclear. Trimming pared 5 bases from V and 1 base from J, leaving 3 bases between. Germline V gene sequence: CDR1 SGHAT, CDR2 FQNNGV. There are 11 residues in the CDR3. CDR3 in DNA: TGTGCCAGCAGCCATTCCTACGAGCAGTACTTC. Residues: CASSHSYEQYF.

This clone was counted between two and nine times. V is TRBV5-1 and J is TRBJ2-6, with 8 bases aligning to TRBD1. CDR1 is SGHRS, CDR2 YFSETQ, per germline. The V and J ends lost 1 base and 2 bases, in that order; junction bases with no gene match: 5. The CDR3 contains 17 residues. The CDR3 loop is CASSLRTGQAGANVLTF. CDR3 bases: TGCGCCAGCAGCTTGCGGACAGGGCAAGCTGGGGCCAACGTCCTGACTTTC.

The chain employs TRBV19 and TRBJ1-4; possible D gene TRBD1, 6 bases. CDR1 LNHDA and CDR2 SQIVND come from the germline V gene (reference sequence). Deletions cut 7 bases from V and 8 bases from J, with 8 bases between. There are 11 residues in the CDR3. The CDR3 loop reads CASKTGEKLFF. The DNA of the CDR3 is TGTGCCAGTAAAACAGGGGAAAAACTGTTTTTT. The variable domain in full, with the rest retrieved from reference TRBV19 and TRBJ1-4, is DGGITQSPKYLFRKEGQNVTLSCEQNLNHDAMYWYRQDPGQGLRLIYYSQIVNDFQKGDIAEGYSVSREKKESFPLTVTSAQKNPTAFYLCASKTGEKLFFGSGTQLSVL.